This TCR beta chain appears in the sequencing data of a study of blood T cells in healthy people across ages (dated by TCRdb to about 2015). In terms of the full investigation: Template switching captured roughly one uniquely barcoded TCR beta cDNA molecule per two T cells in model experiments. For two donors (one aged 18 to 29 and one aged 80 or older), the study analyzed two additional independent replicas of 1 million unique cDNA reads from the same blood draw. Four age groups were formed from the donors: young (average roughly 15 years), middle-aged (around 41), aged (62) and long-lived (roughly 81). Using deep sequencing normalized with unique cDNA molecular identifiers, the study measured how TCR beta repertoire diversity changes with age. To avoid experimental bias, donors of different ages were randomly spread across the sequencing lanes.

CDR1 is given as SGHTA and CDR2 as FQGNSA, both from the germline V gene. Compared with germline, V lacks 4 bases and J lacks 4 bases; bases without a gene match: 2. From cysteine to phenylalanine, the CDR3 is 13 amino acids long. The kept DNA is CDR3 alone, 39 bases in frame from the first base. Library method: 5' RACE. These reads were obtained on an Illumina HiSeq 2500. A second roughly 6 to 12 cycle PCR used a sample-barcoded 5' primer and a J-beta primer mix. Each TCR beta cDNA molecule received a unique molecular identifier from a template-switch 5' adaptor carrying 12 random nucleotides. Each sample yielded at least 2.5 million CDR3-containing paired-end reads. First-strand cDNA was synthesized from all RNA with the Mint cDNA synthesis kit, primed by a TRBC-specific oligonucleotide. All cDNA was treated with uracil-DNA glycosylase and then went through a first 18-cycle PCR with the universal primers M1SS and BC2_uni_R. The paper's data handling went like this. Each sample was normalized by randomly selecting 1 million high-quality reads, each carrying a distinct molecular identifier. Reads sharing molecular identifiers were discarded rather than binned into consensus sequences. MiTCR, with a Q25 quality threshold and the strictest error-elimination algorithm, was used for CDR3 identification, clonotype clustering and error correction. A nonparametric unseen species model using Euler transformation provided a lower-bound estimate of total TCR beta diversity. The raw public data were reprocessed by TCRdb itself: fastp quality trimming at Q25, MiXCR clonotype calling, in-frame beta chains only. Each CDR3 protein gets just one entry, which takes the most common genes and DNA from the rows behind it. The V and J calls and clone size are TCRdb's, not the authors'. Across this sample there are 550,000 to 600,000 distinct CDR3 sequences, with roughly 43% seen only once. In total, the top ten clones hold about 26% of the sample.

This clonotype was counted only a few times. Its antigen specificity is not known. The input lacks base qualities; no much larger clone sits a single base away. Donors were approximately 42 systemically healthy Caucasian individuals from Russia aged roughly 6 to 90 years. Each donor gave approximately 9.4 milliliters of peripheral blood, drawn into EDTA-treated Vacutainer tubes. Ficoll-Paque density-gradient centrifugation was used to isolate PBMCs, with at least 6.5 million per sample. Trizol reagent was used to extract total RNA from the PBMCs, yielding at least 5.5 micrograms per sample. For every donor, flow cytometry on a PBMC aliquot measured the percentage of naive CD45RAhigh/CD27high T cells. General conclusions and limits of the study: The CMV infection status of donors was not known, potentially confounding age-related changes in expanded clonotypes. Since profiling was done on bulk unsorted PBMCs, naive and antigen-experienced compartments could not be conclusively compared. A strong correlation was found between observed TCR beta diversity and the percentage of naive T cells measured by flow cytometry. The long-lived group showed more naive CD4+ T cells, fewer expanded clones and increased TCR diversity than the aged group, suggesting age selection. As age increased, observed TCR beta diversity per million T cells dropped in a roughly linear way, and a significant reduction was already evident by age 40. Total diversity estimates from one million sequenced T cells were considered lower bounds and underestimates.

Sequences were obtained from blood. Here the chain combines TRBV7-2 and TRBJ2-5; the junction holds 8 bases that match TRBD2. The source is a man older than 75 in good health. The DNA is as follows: TGTGCCAGCAGCTCGACTAGCGTAGAGACCCAGTACTTC. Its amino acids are CASSSTSVETQYF.